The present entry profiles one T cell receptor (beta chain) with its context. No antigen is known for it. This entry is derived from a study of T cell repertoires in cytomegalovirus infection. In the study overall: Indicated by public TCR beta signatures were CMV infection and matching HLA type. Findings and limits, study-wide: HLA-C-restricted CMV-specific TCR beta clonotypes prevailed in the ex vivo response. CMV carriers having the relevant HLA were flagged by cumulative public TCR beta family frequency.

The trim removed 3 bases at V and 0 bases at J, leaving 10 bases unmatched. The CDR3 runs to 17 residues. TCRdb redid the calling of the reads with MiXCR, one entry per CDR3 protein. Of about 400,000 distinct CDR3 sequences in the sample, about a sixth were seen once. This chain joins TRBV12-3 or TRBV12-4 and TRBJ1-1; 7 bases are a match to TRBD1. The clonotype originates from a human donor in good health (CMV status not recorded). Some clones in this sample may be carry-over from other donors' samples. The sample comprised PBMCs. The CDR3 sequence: CASSFRSGQPLNTEAFF. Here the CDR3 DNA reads TGTGCCAGCAGTTTTAGGTCGGGACAGCCGTTGAACACTGAAGCTTTCTTT.